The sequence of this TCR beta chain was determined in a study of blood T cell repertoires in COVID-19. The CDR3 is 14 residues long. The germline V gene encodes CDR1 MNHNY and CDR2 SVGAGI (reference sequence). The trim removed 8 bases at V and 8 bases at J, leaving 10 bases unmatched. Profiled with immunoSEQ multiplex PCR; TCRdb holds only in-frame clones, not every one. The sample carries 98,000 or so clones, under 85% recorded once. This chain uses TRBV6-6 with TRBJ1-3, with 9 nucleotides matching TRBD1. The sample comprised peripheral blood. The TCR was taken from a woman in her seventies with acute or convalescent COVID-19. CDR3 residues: CASATSGQGYTIYF. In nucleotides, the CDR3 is TGTGCCAGCGCTACCTCCGGACAGGGGTACACCATATATTTT.